Below are 28 T cell receptor beta chains sequenced from a single sample in a study of vaccination and CD4 T cells after COVID-19 (dated 2022 in TCRdb). This sample's treatment or condition label indicates: roughly ten-day PBMC culture with coronavirus spike peptide pools or control peptides (ViraFEST assay). The method was PCR. TCRdb names Illumina iSeq 100 as the instrument used. DNA from cultured CD4+ T cells was subjected to TCR sequencing with the Oncomine TCR Beta short-read assay at the Johns Hopkins FTIC core. Through fastp at Q25 and MiXCR, TCRdb rebuilt clones from the public reads, retaining in-frame beta chains. CDR3 protein duplicates are merged, each entry listing the most common genes and DNA. The sample table contains about 18,000 distinct CDR3 sequences; only one count was recorded for around 59% of them. The ten most abundant clones make up approximately 9.1% of the sample. No cognate antigen is known for these TCRs.

The specimen sequenced was CD4+ T cells from blood, cultured in vitro. Every receptor here comes from a human donor who had recovered from COVID-19.

In its sample, this clonotype was seen a few times. J is TRBJ1-5 and V is TRBV19, with D unclear. Germline V gene data show CDR1 as LNHDA and CDR2 as SQIVND (reference sequence). Trimming stripped 5 bases from V and 1 base from J, with 9 bases between. This CDR3 is built from 14 residues. CDR3 protein: CASSEQSSNQPQHF. As DNA, the CDR3 is TGTGCCAGTAGTGAGCAGTCAAGCAATCAGCCCCAGCATTTT.

The chain uses TRBV24-1 and TRBJ2-3, with 8 bases aligning to TRBD2. V was clipped by 0 bases and J by 0 bases; unmatched bases: 10. The CDR3 contains 19 residues. The V gene's germline CDR1 is KGHDR and CDR2 SFDVKD. CDR3 DNA: TGTGCCACCAGTGATTTGGGGCTAGCGGGCGAAACTAGCACAGATACGCAGTATTTT. This gives the protein CATSDLGLAGETSTDTQYF.

The sample holds a few counts of this clonotype. The chain recombines TRBV12-3 or TRBV12-4 with TRBJ1-5, with TRBD1 as a possible D gene (6 bases). The CDR3 consists of 15 residues. V gave up 6 bases and J gave up 0 bases, with 12 bases separating them. CDR3 amino acids: CASRGTSYSNQPQHF. Written as DNA, the CDR3 is TGTGCCAGCAGGGGGACAAGTTATAGCAATCAGCCCCAGCATTTT.

This clonotype came up a few times. The chain links TRBV6-2 or TRBV6-3 to TRBJ1-2, with TRBD1 matching 8 bases. The V gene end was trimmed by 6 bases and the J gene end by 1 base; junction bases not matched to a gene: 4. The CDR3 length is 14 residues. The V gene's germline CDR1 is MNHEY and CDR2 SVGEGT. This chain's CDR3 is CASRRTGNNYGYTF. CDR3 DNA: TGTGCCAGCAGAAGGACAGGGAATAACTATGGCTACACCTTC.

This clonotype was seen a few times. This rearrangement joins TRBV2 to TRBJ2-2, with 7 bases matching TRBD1. The CDR3 spans 14 residues. Germline lookup yields CDR1 SNHLY and CDR2 FYNNEI. V was clipped by 5 bases and J by 1 base; unmatched bases: 1. CDR3 amino acids: CASSWTGNTGELFF. The CDR3 DNA reads TGTGCCAGCAGTTGGACAGGGAACACCGGGGAGCTGTTTTTT.

The gene calls are TRBV4-2 and TRBJ1-3; 8 nucleotides agree with TRBD1. Germline V gene sequence: CDR1 LGHNA, CDR2 YNFKEQ. The V and J ends lost 1 base and 8 bases, in that order; junction bases with no gene match: 4. The CDR3 spans 14 residues. This CDR3 is CASSQAGQADTIYF. The CDR3 nucleotides are TGTGCCAGCAGCCAAGCGGGACAGGCAGACACCATATATTTT.

This clonotype has just one count. The J gene is TRBJ2-2, the V gene TRBV6-4, with 12 bases fitting TRBD1. The ends lost 2 bases at V and 8 bases at J; junction bases unmatched: 12. The CDR3 covers 18 residues. The V gene's germline CDR1 is MRHNA and CDR2 SNTAGT. The CDR3: CASSDTYRDRGRSGELFF. The CDR3 DNA reads TGTGCCAGCAGTGACACCTACCGGGACAGGGGGCGCTCGGGGGAGCTGTTTTTT.

This clonotype came up a few times. The chain carries TRBV28 and TRBJ1-2, with D uncertain. This CDR3 has 14 amino acids. Germline V gives CDR1 MDHEN, CDR2 SYDVKM. V lost 5 bases and J lost 3, with 13 bases in between. The CDR3 DNA sequence: TGTGCCAGCAGTGGGGAGCTGGTGTACTATGGCTACACCTTC. This sequence encodes CASSGELVYYGYTF.

The chain is built from TRBV6-4 and TRBJ2-7; possibly TRBD2 for D (6 bases). The germline CDR1 and CDR2 sequences are MRHNA and SNTAGT. V was clipped by 4 bases and J by 2 bases, with 12 bases between them. The CDR3 loop spans 14 amino acids. The DNA for the CDR3 is TGTGCCAGCAGTGTCCGCGGGACTGCCTACGAGCAGTACTTC. Translation: CASSVRGTAYEQYF.

This chain links TRBV30 with TRBJ2-5, with D maybe TRBD2 (6 bases). The germline gives CDR1 GTSNPN, CDR2 SVGIG (reference sequence). This CDR3 comprises 15 residues. The germline V and J ends were trimmed by 0 bases and 5 bases, with 16 bases remaining between them. The CDR3: CAWSVRGGGGETQYF. Here the CDR3 DNA reads TGTGCCTGGAGTGTACGGGGAGGTGGAGGGGAGACCCAGTACTTC. The entire variable domain, with the rest obtained from reference TRBV30 and TRBJ2-5, is as follows: SQTIHQWPATLVQPVGSPLSLECTVEGTSNPNLYWYRQAAGRGLQLLFYSVGIGQISSEVPQNLSASRPQDRQFILSSKKLLLSDSGFYLCAWSVRGGGGETQYFGPGTRLLVL.

The CDR3 region is CASSSQTGGYGYTF. The CDR3 DNA reads TGTGCCAGCAGTTCTCAGACAGGGGGCTATGGCTACACCTTC. This rearrangement joins TRBV6-5 to TRBJ1-2; the match to TRBD1 covers 9 bases. The CDR3 totals 14 residues. V shed 4 bases and J 4 bases; nucleotides not matched to a gene: 4. The germline gives CDR1 MNHEY, CDR2 SVGAGI.

This rearrangement joins TRBV10-1 to TRBJ2-1, with 9 bases fitting TRBD2. Germline CDR1 reads WNHNN; CDR2 reads SYGVQD (reference sequence). CDR3 length: 18 residues. After removal of 3 bases from V and 3 bases from J, the junction contained 12 bases not matched to a gene. The CDR3 DNA reads as TGCGCCAGCAGTGAACAGGGGCACAGCGGGAGGATCTACAATGAGCAGTTCTTC. Its translation is CASSEQGHSGRIYNEQFF.

This clonotype has more than one count but fewer than ten. The chain combines TRBV4-1 with TRBJ2-2; possibly TRBD2 for D (6 bases). The germline V gene encodes CDR1 MGHRA and CDR2 YSYEKL. The ends were cut back, 6 bases at V and 7 bases at J, with 24 bases in the middle. The CDR3 is 17 amino acids. The CDR3 loop is CASRTPTEGGLGGELFF. The CDR3 bases are TGCGCCAGCAGGACTCCGACTGAGGGAGGACTCGGCGGGGAGCTGTTTTTT.

This clonotype has only one observation. The CDR3, as DNA: TGTGCTAGTTCCTTACTACGTCGGCAGTTCTTC. As protein: CASSLLRRQFF. The chain combines TRBV12-5 with TRBJ2-1; D is unclear. CDR3 length equals 11 residues. Trimming cost V 8 bases and J 12 bases, with 14 bases left between them. CDR1 and CDR2 (germline): LGHNT, FRNRAP. Full variable domain (outside the CDR3, taken from reference TRBV12-5 and TRBJ2-1): DARVTQTPRHKVTEMGQEVTMRCQPILGHNTVFWYRQTMMQGLELLAYFRNRAPLDDSGMPKDRFSAEMPDATLATLKIQPSEPRDSAVYFCASSLLRRQFFGPGTRLTVL.

The chain couples TRBV10-3 to TRBJ2-7; a weak D match, TRBD2 (6 bases). V was shortened by 7 bases and J by 6 bases, with 19 bases between the two germline ends. The germline V gene has CDR1 ENHRY and CDR2 SYGVKD. The CDR3 consists of 14 residues. CDR3 sequence: CAITQRFTGGEQYF. The CDR3 DNA is TGTGCCATCACCCAACGGTTCACCGGGGGCGAGCAGTACTTC.

The rearrangement links TRBV5-6 to TRBJ2-5; TRBD1 matches 9 bases. The CDR3 totals 16 residues. Germline CDR1 and CDR2: SGHDT and YYEEEE. With 0 bases clipped from V and 4 bases from J, the junction kept 7 bases outside the gene matches. The CDR3 loop is CASSLGNRGQGETQYF. The CDR3 nucleotides are TGTGCCAGCAGCTTGGGTAACAGGGGGCAGGGAGAGACCCAGTACTTC.

The chain has TRBV18 and TRBJ2-7; D gene uncertain. Per germline, CDR1 KGHSH and CDR2 LQKENI. Trimming took 2 bases from V and 7 from J, leaving 12 bases between them. The CDR3 is 13 residues long. The CDR3 DNA is TGTGCCAGCTCACCATGGAGCTCAAGGGAGCAGTACTTC. It yields the protein CASSPWSSREQYF.

The chain uses TRBV19 and TRBJ1-2; no clear D gene. Trimming shortened V by 3 bases and J by 4 bases, and 6 bases separated the two germline ends. The CDR3 covers 12 residues. Looked up from germline, CDR1 is LNHDA and CDR2 is SQIVND (reference sequence). The CDR3 nucleotides are TGTGCCAGTAGTATTACCGTCTATGGCTACACCTTC. It yields the protein CASSITVYGYTF.

This clonotype was detected only a few times. This chain uses TRBV7-6 with TRBJ1-5; 9 bases map to TRBD1. This CDR3 contains 18 residues. The trim removed 2 bases at V and 2 bases at J, leaving 10 bases unmatched. Germline CDR1 is SGHVS and CDR2 is FNYEAQ. The DNA for the CDR3 is TGTGCCAGCAGCTTATATGGCCGACAGGGGGTCGGCAATCAGCCCCAGCATTTT. Encoded protein: CASSLYGRQGVGNQPQHF. The whole variable domain, remainder taken from reference TRBV7-6 and TRBJ1-5, is GAGVSQSPRYKVTKRGQDVALRCDPISGHVSLYWYRQALGQGPEFLTYFNYEAQQDKSGLPNDRFSAERPEGSISTLTIQRTEQRDSAMYRCASSLYGRQGVGNQPQHFGDGTRLSIL.

The chain has TRBV6-5 and TRBJ1-2; TRBD1 is a possible D gene (6 bases). V was trimmed by 0 bases and J by 7 bases, leaving 12 bases between them. The germline V gene encodes CDR1 MNHEY and CDR2 SVGAGI. This CDR3 is 14 amino acids long. Written as DNA, the CDR3 is TGTGCCAGCAGTTACTCCGACAGGCGCGGTGGCTACACCTTC. Its protein is CASSYSDRRGGYTF.

The chain employs TRBV3-1 and TRBJ1-5; weak D call: TRBD1 (6 bases). Germline assignment: CDR1 LGHDT and CDR2 YNNKEL (reference sequence). The CDR3 length is 14 residues. V was shortened by 6 bases and J by 5 bases, with 14 bases between the two germline ends. This chain's CDR3 is CASSRGGSDQPQHF. The CDR3 coding sequence is TGTGCCAGCAGTAGGGGGGGGTCCGATCAGCCCCAGCATTTT.

There are a few counts of this clonotype. This chain uses TRBV7-8 with TRBJ1-6; no reliable D call. V dropped 7 bases and J dropped 5 bases, with 18 bases sitting between them. This CDR3 spans 16 amino acids. CDR1 and CDR2 (germline): SGHVS, FQNEAQ. CDR3 residues: CASTFESGRNNSPLHF. DNA of the CDR3: TGTGCCAGCACCTTTGAAAGCGGACGAAATAATTCACCCCTCCACTTT.

The chain combines TRBV20-1 with TRBJ1-1, with D unresolved. The germline CDR1 and CDR2 sequences are DFQATT and SNEGSKA (reference sequence). CDR3 size: 12 residues. Trimming pared 5 bases from V and 4 bases from J, leaving 11 bases between. CDR3 in DNA: TGCAGTGCTTTACAGTTTACCACTGAAGCTTTCTTT. This sequence encodes CSALQFTTEAFF.

This chain joins TRBV4-2 and TRBJ1-3; D gene unclear. The CDR3 contains 15 residues. V lost 0 bases to trimming and J lost 4 bases, with 10 bases between them. Germline CDR1 and CDR2: LGHNA and YNFKEQ. CDR3 loop: CASSQDSSSGNTIYF. The CDR3 nucleotides read TGTGCCAGCAGCCAAGACTCATCTAGCGGAAACACCATATATTTT.

This chain links TRBV28 with TRBJ1-1; a possible D gene is TRBD1 (5 bases). Germline V CDR1 and CDR2: MDHEN, SYDVKM. Trimming cost V 1 base and J 11 bases, with 20 bases left between them. The CDR3 length is 15 residues. The CDR3 here is CASSLFGGTLPRAFF. The CDR3 DNA reads TGTGCCAGCAGTTTATTTGGGGGTACCCTTCCTCGGGCTTTCTTT.

This chain uses TRBV5-5 with TRBJ2-3, with TRBD2 matching over 10 bases. Looked up from germline, CDR1 is SGHKS and CDR2 is YYEKEE (reference sequence). Trimming at V came to 0 bases and at J to 6 bases, leaving 10 bases not matched to a gene. This CDR3 region has 17 residues. CDR3: CASSLVGASGSFDTQYF. CDR3 DNA: TGTGCCAGCAGCTTGGTTGGGGCTAGCGGGAGTTTTGATACGCAGTATTTT.

This chain links TRBV6-1 with TRBJ1-2; the match to TRBD1 covers 8 bases. From germline, CDR1 is MNHNS and CDR2 SASEGT. There are 16 residues in the CDR3. Trimming removed 1 base from V and 7 bases from J; junction bases left unmatched: 11. The CDR3 here is CASSEDLGQEGGGYTF. CDR3 nucleotide sequence: TGTGCCAGCAGTGAAGATTTGGGACAGGAGGGTGGTGGCTACACCTTC.

The J gene is TRBJ1-1, the V gene TRBV6-2 or TRBV6-3; 7 bases map to TRBD1. V shed 4 bases, J shed 7 bases, and the junction held 3 bases outside the gene matches. CDR3 length: 12 residues. Germline lookup yields CDR1 MNHEY and CDR2 SVGEGT. CDR3 region: CASSSTGIEAFF. The CDR3 DNA is TGTGCCAGCAGTTCGACAGGGATTGAAGCTTTCTTT.